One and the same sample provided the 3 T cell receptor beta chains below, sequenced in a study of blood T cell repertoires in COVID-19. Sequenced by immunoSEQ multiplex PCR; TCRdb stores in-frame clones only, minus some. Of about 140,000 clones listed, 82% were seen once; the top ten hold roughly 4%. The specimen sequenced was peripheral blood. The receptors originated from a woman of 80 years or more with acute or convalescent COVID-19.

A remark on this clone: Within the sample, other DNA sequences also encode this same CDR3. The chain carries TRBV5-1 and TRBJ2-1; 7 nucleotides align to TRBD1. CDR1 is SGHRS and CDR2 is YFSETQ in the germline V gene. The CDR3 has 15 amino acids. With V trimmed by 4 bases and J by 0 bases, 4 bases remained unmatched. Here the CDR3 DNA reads TGCGCCAGCAGCCTGGGACAGAGCTCCTACAATGAGCAGTTCTTC. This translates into CASSLGQSSYNEQFF.

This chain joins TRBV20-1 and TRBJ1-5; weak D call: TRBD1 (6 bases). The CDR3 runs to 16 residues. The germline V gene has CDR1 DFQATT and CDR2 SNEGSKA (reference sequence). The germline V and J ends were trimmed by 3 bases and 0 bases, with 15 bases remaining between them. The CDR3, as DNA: TGCAGTGCTAGTCCCACATGGACAGTTAGCAATCAGCCCCAGCATTTT. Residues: CSASPTWTVSNQPQHF.

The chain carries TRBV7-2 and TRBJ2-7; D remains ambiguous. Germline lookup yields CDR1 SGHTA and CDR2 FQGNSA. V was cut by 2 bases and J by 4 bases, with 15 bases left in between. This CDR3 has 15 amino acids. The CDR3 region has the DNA TGTGCCAGCAGCTTAATCTCCGGTGAGCCATACGAGCAGTACTTC. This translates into CASSLISGEPYEQYF.